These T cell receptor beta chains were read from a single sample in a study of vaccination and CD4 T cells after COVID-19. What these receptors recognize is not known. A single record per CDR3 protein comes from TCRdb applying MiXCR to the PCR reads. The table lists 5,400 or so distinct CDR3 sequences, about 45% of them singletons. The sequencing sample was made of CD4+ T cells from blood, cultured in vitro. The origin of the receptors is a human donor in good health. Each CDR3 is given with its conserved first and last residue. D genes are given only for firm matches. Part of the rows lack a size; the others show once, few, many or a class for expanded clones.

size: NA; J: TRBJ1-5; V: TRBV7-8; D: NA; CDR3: CASSPVGRHQPQHF; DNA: TGTGCCAGCAGCCCTGTGGGGAGGCATCAGCCCCAGCATTTT
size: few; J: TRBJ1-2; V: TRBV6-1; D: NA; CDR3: CASRDSGTYNYGYTF; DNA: TGTGCCAGCAGAGATTCCGGGACATATAACTATGGCTACACCTTC
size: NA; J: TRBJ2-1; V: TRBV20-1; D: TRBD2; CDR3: CSARRGRSGGNEQFF; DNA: TGCAGTGCTAGGAGGGGACGTAGCGGGGGCAATGAGCAGTTCTTC
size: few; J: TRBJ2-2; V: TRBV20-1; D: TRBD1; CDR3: CSASRQGLRELFF; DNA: TGCAGTGCTAGCAGACAGGGTCTCAGGGAGCTGTTTTTT
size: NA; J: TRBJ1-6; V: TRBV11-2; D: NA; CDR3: CASSRIGALDNSPLHF; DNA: TGTGCCAGCAGCCGTATTGGGGCGCTGGATAATTCACCCCTCCACTTT
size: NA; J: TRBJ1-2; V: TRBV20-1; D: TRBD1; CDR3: CSSRQGPSSYGYTF; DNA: TGCAGTTCCCGACAGGGGCCTTCCTCCTATGGCTACACCTTC
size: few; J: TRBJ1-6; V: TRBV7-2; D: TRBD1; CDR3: CASSTWTGKGSPLHF; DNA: TGTGCCAGCAGCACCTGGACAGGGAAAGGCTCACCCCTCCACTTT
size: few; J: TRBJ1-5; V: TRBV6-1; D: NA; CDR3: CASSEVRRVNQPQHF; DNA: TGTGCCAGCAGTGAAGTGAGAAGGGTCAATCAGCCCCAGCATTTT
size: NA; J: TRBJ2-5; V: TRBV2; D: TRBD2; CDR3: CASTTSGLAGETQYF; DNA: TGTGCCAGCACTACATCGGGACTAGCGGGAGAGACCCAGTACTTC
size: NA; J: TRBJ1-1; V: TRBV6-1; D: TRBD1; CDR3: CASSRDHRGGKAFF; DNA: TGTGCCAGCAGTCGTGACCACAGGGGCGGAAAAGCTTTCTTT
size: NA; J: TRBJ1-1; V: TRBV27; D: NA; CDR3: CASSPGPPGASEAFF; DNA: TGTGCCAGCAGTCCCGGGCCCCCGGGAGCTTCTGAAGCTTTCTTT
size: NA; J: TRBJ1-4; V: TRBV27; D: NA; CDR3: CATKGITEGEKLFF; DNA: TGTGCCACCAAAGGTATTACCGAAGGGGAAAAACTGTTTTTT
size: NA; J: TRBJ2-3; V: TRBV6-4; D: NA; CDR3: CASSATPPDTQYF; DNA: TGTGCCAGCAGTGCGACCCCCCCAGATACGCAGTATTTT
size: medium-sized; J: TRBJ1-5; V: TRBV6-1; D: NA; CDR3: CASSEHKQGGYQPQHF; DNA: TGTGCCAGCAGTGAACATAAACAGGGAGGGTATCAGCCCCAGCATTTT
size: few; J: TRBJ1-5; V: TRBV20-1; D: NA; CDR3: CSASPGLSNQPQHF; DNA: TGCAGTGCTAGTCCAGGGCTGAGCAATCAGCCCCAGCATTTT
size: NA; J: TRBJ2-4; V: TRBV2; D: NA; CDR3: CASTPLAKNIQYF; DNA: TGTGCCAGCACGCCTTTAGCCAAAAACATTCAGTACTTC
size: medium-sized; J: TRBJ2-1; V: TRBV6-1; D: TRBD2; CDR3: CASSPSGKYNEQFF; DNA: TGTGCCAGCAGTCCGAGCGGGAAATACAATGAGCAGTTCTTC
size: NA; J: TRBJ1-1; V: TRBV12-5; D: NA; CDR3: CASGLVPGGNTEAFF; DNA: TGTGCTAGTGGTTTGGTACCGGGGGGGAACACTGAAGCTTTCTTT
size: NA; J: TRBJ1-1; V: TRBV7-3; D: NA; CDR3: CASSPGGGGNTEAFF; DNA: TGTGCCAGCAGCCCCGGGGGGGGAGGTAACACTGAAGCTTTCTTT
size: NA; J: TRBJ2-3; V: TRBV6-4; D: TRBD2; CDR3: CASSDSAGGPTDTQYF; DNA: TGTGCCAGCAGTGACTCAGCGGGGGGGCCGACAGATACGCAGTATTTT
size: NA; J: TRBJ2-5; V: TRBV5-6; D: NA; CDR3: CASSLWGLETQYF; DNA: TGTGCCAGCAGCTTGTGGGGGCTGGAGACCCAGTACTTC
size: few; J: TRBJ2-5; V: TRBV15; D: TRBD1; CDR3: CATSRGGQTVEETQYF; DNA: TGTGCCACCAGCAGAGGGGGACAGACAGTTGAAGAGACCCAGTACTTC
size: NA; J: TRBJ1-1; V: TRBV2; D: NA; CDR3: CASTQGENTEAFF; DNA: TGTGCCAGCACCCAGGGCGAGAACACTGAAGCTTTCTTT
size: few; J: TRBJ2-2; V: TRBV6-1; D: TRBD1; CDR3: CASSARDRTGELFF; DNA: TGTGCCAGCAGTGCCCGGGACAGAACCGGGGAGCTGTTTTTT
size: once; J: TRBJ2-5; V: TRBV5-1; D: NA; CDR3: CASSFRIRETQYF; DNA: TGCGCCAGCAGCTTCCGGATCCGGGAGACCCAGTACTTC
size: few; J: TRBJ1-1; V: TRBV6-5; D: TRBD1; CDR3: CASSYEGTGKAFF; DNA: TGTGCCAGCAGTTACGAGGGGACAGGGAAGGCTTTCTTT
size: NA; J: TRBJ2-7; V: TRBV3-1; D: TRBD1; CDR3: CASSRLGTGLDEQYF; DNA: TGTGCCAGCAGCCGCCTTGGGACAGGGCTGGACGAGCAGTACTTC
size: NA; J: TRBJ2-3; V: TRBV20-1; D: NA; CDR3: CSARQPGTDTQYF; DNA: TGCAGTGCTAGACAACCCGGCACAGATACGCAGTATTTT
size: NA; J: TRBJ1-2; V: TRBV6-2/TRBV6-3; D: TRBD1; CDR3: CASSPDGTGYGYTF; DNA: TGTGCCAGCAGCCCCGACGGGACAGGGTATGGCTACACCTTC
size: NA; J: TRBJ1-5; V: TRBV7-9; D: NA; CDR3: CASSLAGQPQHF; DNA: TGTGCCAGCAGCTTAGCAGGACAGCCCCAGCATTTT
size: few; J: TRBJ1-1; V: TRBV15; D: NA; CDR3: CATSREKGLNTEAFF; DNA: TGTGCCACCAGCAGAGAGAAGGGATTGAACACTGAAGCTTTCTTT
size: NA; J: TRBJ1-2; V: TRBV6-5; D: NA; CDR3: CASSYSSRGIGGYTF; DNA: TGTGCCAGCAGTTACTCGAGTCGGGGGATCGGCGGCTACACCTTC
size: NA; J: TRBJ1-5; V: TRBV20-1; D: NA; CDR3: CSASPPGGVGQPQHF; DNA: TGCAGTGCTAGCCCTCCTGGGGGGGTGGGACAGCCCCAGCATTTT
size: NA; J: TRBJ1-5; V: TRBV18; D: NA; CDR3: CASSPPELGNQPQHF; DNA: TGTGCCAGCTCACCTCCCGAGCTCGGCAATCAGCCCCAGCATTTT
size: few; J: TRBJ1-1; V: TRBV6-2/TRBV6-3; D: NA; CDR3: CASSYWGEAFF; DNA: TGTGCCAGCAGTTACTGGGGGGAAGCTTTCTTT
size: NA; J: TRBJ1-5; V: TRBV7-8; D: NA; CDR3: CASSSYDQPQHF; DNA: TGTGCCAGCAGCTCGTACGATCAGCCCCAGCATTTT
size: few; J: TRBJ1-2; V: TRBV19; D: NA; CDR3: CASSTTVMGNYGYTF; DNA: TGTGCCAGTAGTACGACGGTAATGGGCAACTATGGCTACACCTTC
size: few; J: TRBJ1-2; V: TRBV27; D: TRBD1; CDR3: CASSGHRGQFHGYTF; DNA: TGTGCCAGCAGCGGTCACAGGGGGCAGTTTCATGGCTACACCTTC
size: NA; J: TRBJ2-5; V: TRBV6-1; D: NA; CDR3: CASSIQGKETQYF; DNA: TGTGCCAGTTCAATCCAGGGAAAAGAGACCCAGTACTTC
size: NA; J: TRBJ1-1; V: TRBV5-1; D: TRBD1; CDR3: CASSLIGTGNTEAFF; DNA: TGCGCCAGCAGTTTAATAGGGACAGGGAACACTGAAGCTTTCTTT
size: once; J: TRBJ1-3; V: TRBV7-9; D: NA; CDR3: CASRAGEGNTIYF; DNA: TGTGCCAGCAGAGCAGGAGAAGGAAACACCATATATTTT
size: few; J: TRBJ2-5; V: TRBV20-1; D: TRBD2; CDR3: CSARGGERVTQETQYF; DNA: TGCAGTGCTAGGGGAGGGGAGCGGGTAACACAAGAGACCCAGTACTTC
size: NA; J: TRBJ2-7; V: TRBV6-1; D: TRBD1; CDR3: CASSKDRWVYEQYF; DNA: TGTGCCAGCAGTAAGGACAGGTGGGTCTACGAGCAGTACTTC
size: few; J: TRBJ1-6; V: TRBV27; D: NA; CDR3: CASSREPVAGSPLHF; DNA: TGTGCCAGCAGTAGGGAGCCGGTCGCGGGTTCACCCCTCCACTTT
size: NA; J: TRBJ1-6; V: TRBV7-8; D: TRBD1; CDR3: CASTVGQGDSPLHF; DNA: TGTGCCAGCACCGTAGGACAGGGAGATTCACCCCTCCACTTT
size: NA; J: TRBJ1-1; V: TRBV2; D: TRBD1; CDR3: CASSSRQGHMNTEAFF; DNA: TGTGCCAGCAGCTCCAGACAGGGACATATGAACACTGAAGCTTTCTTT
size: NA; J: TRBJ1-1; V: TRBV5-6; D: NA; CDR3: CASRTRGANTEAFF; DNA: TGTGCCAGCAGAACCCGTGGAGCGAACACTGAAGCTTTCTTT
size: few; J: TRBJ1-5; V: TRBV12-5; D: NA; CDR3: CASALSGGSNQPQHF; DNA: TGTGCTAGTGCCCTATCCGGTGGAAGCAATCAGCCCCAGCATTTT
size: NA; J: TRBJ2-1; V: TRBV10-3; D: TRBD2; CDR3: CAINAGDPEEQFF; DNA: TGTGCCATCAACGCGGGGGACCCCGAAGAGCAGTTCTTC
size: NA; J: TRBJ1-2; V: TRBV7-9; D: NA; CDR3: CASSLQDFYGYTF; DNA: TGTGCCAGCAGCCTTCAGGACTTCTATGGCTACACCTTC
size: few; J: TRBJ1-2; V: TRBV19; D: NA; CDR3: CASSIRVSNYGYTF; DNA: TGTGCCAGTAGTATCCGGGTGTCGAACTATGGCTACACCTTC
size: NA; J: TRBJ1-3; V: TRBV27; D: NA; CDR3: CASSPLPGNTIYF; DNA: TGTGCCAGCAGCCCCCTTCCTGGAAACACCATATATTTT
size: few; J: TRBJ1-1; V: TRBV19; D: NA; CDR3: CASSARQIMNTEAFF; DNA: TGTGCCAGTAGTGCTCGACAGATCATGAACACTGAAGCTTTCTTT
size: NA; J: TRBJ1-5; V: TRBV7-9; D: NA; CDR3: CASSLVAAGTPTYSNQPQHF; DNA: TGTGCCAGCAGCTTAGTGGCCGCCGGGACACCGACTTATAGCAATCAGCCCCAGCATTTT
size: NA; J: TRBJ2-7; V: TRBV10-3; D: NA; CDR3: CAISGTTYEQYF; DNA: TGTGCCATCAGTGGGACAACCTACGAGCAGTACTTC
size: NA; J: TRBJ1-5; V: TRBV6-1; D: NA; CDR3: CASSAQDRSNQPQHF; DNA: TGTGCCAGCAGCGCACAGGATCGGAGCAATCAGCCCCAGCATTTT
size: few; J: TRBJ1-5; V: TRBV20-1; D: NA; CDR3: CSARVQGDQPQHF; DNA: TGCAGTGCTAGAGTGCAGGGTGACCAGCCCCAGCATTTT
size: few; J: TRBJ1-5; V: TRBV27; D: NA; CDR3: CASSFRGGNQPQHF; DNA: TGTGCCAGCAGTTTTCGGGGGGGTAATCAGCCCCAGCATTTT
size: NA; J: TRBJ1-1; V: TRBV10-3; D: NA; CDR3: CAIEDGGNTEAFF; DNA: TGTGCCATCGAAGACGGGGGAAACACTGAAGCTTTCTTT
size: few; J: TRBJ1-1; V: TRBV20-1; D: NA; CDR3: CSALTVRGTEAFF; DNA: TGCAGTGCCCTCACGGTTAGAGGCACTGAAGCTTTCTTT